A selection of T cell receptor beta chains follows, all from one sample in a study of long-term antiretroviral therapy in people with HIV. Here immunoSEQ multiplex PCR was the method, and the copy in TCRdb shows in-frame clones only, minus some. The table shows under 50,000 clones, with around 85% occurring only once. Material: unsorted PBMCs, obtained 1.2 years after starting antiretroviral therapy. The origin of the receptors is a woman in her forties or fifties with HIV. The CDR3 runs from the conserved cysteine through the conserved F or W. A D gene is named only where the DNA matches it firmly. The listing skips clone size in some rows; elsewhere it reads once, few, many or a size class.

abundance | d_gene | j_gene | v_gene | CDR3nt | CDR3aa
- | - | TRBJ2-1 | TRBV7-9 | TGTGCCAGCAGCTGGGACTCTTACAATGAGCAGTTCTTC | CASSWDSYNEQFF
few | TRBD1 | TRBJ1-5 | TRBV7-9 | TGTGCCAGCAGCTTAGAGGGACAGGGAAGTCAGCCCCAGCATTTT | CASSLEGQGSQPQHF
- | TRBD1 | TRBJ2-2 | TRBV19 | TGTGCCAGTAGTACGGGACAGGGGGCCGTCGGGGAGCTGTTTTTT | CASSTGQGAVGELFF
- | - | TRBJ1-2 | TRBV10-3 | TGTGCCATCAGCAAAGACCACCTTAACTATGGCTACACCTTC | CAISKDHLNYGYTF
once | TRBD1 | TRBJ2-1 | TRBV7-6 | TGTGCCAGCAGCTTATACGGGGACAGGTTAAATGAGCAGTTCTTC | CASSLYGDRLNEQFF
- | - | TRBJ2-2 | TRBV5-1 | TGCGCCAGCAGCCCCAGAGTGACTGCTACGAACACCGGGGAGCTGTTTTTT | CASSPRVTATNTGELFF
- | TRBD1 | TRBJ1-5 | TRBV30 | TGTGCCTGGAGTGTAGGAGGGGGCCGGAATCAGCCCCAGCATTTT | CAWSVGGGRNQPQHF
- | TRBD2 | TRBJ2-3 | TRBV19 | TGTGCCAGTAAGGAGGGCGGGGGGACGAGTTACACAGATACGCAGTATTTT | CASKEGGGTSYTDTQYF
- | TRBD1 | TRBJ1-5 | TRBV9 | TGTGCCAGCAGCGCCCGGGACAGTATCAATCAGCCCCAGCATTTT | CASSARDSINQPQHF
- | TRBD1 | TRBJ1-3 | TRBV12-5 | TGTGCTAGTGGTTTTGGGACAGAGGGAAACACCATATATTTT | CASGFGTEGNTIYF
once | TRBD2 | TRBJ2-1 | TRBV7-8 | TGTGCCAGCAGCTTGGCTAGCGGGGGGGGCGAGCAGTTCTTC | CASSLASGGGEQFF
- | TRBD2 | TRBJ2-2 | TRBV12-5 | TGTGCTAGTGGTTGGAATCTAGCGGGGGGGCCGCTTGTCACCGGGGAGCTGTTTTTT | CASGWNLAGGPLVTGELFF
once | - | TRBJ2-3 | TRBV2 | TGTGCCAGCAGCACCGGGACGCCCGTCACAGATACGCAGTATTTT | CASSTGTPVTDTQYF
- | TRBD1 | TRBJ2-1 | TRBV7-8 | TGTGCCAGCAGCTTAAAGTTTGTTGGGAACGGACAGGGTCGCAATGAGCAGTTCTTC | CASSLKFVGNGQGRNEQFF
- | TRBD2 | TRBJ2-1 | TRBV4-1 | TGCGCCAGCAGACCGGCTATCCTCACTAGCGGGGCCTCCTACAATGAGCAGTTCTTC | CASRPAILTSGASYNEQFF
- | - | TRBJ1-1 | TRBV11-2 | TGTGCCAGCACTTGGGGTACTACTGAAGCTTTCTTT | CASTWGTTEAFF
- | - | TRBJ1-6 | TRBV6-5 | TGTGCCAGCAGCACCGCCCGGCCCTATAATTCACCCCTCCACTTT | CASSTARPYNSPLHF
- | - | TRBJ2-5 | TRBV5-1 | TGCGCCAGCAGCGGGGAGGTACAGGGTGCAGAGACCCAGTACTTC | CASSGEVQGAETQYF
- | - | TRBJ1-2 | TRBV5-1 | TGCGCCAGCAGCTTGGGAGAAAACTATGGCTACACCTTC | CASSLGENYGYTF
- | - | TRBJ1-5 | TRBV19 | TGTGCCAGTAGGTCAGGAAGGATTGACGGTCAGCCCCAGCATTTT | CASRSGRIDGQPQHF
once | TRBD2 | TRBJ2-3 | TRBV7-9 | TGTGCCAGCAGCCCGCCGGAACGGGGGGGCACAGATACGCAGTATTTT | CASSPPERGGTDTQYF
- | - | TRBJ1-3 | TRBV4-1 | TGCGCCAGCAGCCAATTTCCTGACAGGATCAACACCATATATTTT | CASSQFPDRINTIYF
- | - | TRBJ2-1 | TRBV19 | TGTGCCAGTAGTATAGGGCTCGGCCGGGGGGCGGATGAGCAGTTCTTC | CASSIGLGRGADEQFF
- | TRBD1 | TRBJ2-3 | TRBV11-2 | TGTGCCAGCAGCAGAAGACAGGGGGTATCGATGGATACGCAGTATTTT | CASSRRQGVSMDTQYF